One and the same sample provided the 7 T cell receptor beta chains below, sequenced in a study of blood T cell repertoires in COVID-19. This table comes from immunoSEQ multiplex PCR, and its TCRdb copy is limited to in-frame clones, with some not included. There are some 200,000 clones in the sample; 80% to 90% occur only once, and 3.7% lies in the top ten. Sequencing was done on a sample of peripheral blood. These receptors all come from a man between 18 and 35 years old with active or convalescent COVID-19.

The chain links TRBV2 to TRBJ2-7; the D gene is possibly TRBD1 (6 bases). Germline V gene lookup returns CDR1 SNHLY and CDR2 FYNNEI. The length of the CDR3 is 11 residues. V was clipped by 6 bases and J by 4 bases, with 7 bases between them. The CDR3: CASRRGYEQYF. CDR3 sequence (DNA): TGTGCCAGCAGGAGGGGGTACGAGCAGTACTTC.

V and J are TRBV6-5 and TRBJ1-5; no clear D. This CDR3 is built from 12 residues. V shed 4 bases and J shed 6 bases, with 7 bases lying between them. Germline V lookup: CDR1 MNHEY, CDR2 SVGAGI. The DNA of the CDR3 is TGTGCCAGCAGTTTCCCCGGTCAGCCCCAGCATTTT. Protein sequence: CASSFPGQPQHF.

This chain links TRBV6-5 with TRBJ1-2, with TRBD1 matching over 10 bases. The V and J ends lost 3 bases and 1 base, in that order; junction bases with no gene match: 5. There are 16 residues in the CDR3. CDR1 and CDR2 (germline): MNHEY, SVGAGI. The CDR3 region has the DNA TGTGCCAGCAGTTATTCGGGGACAGGGGATAACTATGGCTACACCTTC. It specifies CASSYSGTGDNYGYTF.

The J gene is TRBJ2-2, the V gene TRBV9; tentatively, D is TRBD1 (5 bases). The CDR3 length is 15 residues. The germline gives CDR1 SGDLS, CDR2 YYNGEE. V gave up 7 bases and J gave up 1 base, with 14 bases separating them. CDR3 bases: TGTGCCAGCTCGGTGGGCCAGGGGAACACCGGGGAGCTGTTTTTT. As protein: CASSVGQGNTGELFF.

The genes are TRBV24-1 and TRBJ1-6, with D tentatively TRBD1 (6 bases). Trimming left V 3 bases short and J 6 bases short, with 8 bases between. CDR1 and CDR2 from the germline V gene are KGHDR and SFDVKD. The CDR3 totals 14 residues. CDR3: CATSDQGINSPLHF. CDR3 DNA: TGTGCCACCAGTGATCAGGGGATTAATTCACCCCTCCACTTT.

V and J are TRBV7-2 and TRBJ2-7, with D maybe TRBD2 (5 bases). Germline CDR1 and CDR2: SGHTA and FQGNSA. CDR3 length: 13 amino acids. V lost 1 base, J lost 4 bases, and 8 bases lay in between. This CDR3 reads CASSLGGWYEQYF. CDR3 DNA: TGTGCCAGCAGCTTAGGAGGGTGGTACGAGCAGTACTTC. The entire variable domain, with the rest obtained from reference TRBV7-2 and TRBJ2-7, is as follows: GAGVSQSPSNKVTEKGKDVELRCDPISGHTALYWYRQSLGQGLEFLIYFQGNSAPDKSGLPSDRFSAERTGGSVSTLTIQRTQQEDSAVYLCASSLGGWYEQYFGPGTRLTVT.

V gene TRBV24-1 combines with J gene TRBJ1-2; D remains ambiguous. Trimming pared 4 bases from V and 4 bases from J, leaving 9 bases between. Germline CDR1 is KGHDR and CDR2 is SFDVKD. The CDR3 totals 13 residues. The CDR3 loop is CATSDPDTYGYTF. DNA for the CDR3: TGTGCCACCAGTGACCCCGACACCTATGGCTACACCTTC.